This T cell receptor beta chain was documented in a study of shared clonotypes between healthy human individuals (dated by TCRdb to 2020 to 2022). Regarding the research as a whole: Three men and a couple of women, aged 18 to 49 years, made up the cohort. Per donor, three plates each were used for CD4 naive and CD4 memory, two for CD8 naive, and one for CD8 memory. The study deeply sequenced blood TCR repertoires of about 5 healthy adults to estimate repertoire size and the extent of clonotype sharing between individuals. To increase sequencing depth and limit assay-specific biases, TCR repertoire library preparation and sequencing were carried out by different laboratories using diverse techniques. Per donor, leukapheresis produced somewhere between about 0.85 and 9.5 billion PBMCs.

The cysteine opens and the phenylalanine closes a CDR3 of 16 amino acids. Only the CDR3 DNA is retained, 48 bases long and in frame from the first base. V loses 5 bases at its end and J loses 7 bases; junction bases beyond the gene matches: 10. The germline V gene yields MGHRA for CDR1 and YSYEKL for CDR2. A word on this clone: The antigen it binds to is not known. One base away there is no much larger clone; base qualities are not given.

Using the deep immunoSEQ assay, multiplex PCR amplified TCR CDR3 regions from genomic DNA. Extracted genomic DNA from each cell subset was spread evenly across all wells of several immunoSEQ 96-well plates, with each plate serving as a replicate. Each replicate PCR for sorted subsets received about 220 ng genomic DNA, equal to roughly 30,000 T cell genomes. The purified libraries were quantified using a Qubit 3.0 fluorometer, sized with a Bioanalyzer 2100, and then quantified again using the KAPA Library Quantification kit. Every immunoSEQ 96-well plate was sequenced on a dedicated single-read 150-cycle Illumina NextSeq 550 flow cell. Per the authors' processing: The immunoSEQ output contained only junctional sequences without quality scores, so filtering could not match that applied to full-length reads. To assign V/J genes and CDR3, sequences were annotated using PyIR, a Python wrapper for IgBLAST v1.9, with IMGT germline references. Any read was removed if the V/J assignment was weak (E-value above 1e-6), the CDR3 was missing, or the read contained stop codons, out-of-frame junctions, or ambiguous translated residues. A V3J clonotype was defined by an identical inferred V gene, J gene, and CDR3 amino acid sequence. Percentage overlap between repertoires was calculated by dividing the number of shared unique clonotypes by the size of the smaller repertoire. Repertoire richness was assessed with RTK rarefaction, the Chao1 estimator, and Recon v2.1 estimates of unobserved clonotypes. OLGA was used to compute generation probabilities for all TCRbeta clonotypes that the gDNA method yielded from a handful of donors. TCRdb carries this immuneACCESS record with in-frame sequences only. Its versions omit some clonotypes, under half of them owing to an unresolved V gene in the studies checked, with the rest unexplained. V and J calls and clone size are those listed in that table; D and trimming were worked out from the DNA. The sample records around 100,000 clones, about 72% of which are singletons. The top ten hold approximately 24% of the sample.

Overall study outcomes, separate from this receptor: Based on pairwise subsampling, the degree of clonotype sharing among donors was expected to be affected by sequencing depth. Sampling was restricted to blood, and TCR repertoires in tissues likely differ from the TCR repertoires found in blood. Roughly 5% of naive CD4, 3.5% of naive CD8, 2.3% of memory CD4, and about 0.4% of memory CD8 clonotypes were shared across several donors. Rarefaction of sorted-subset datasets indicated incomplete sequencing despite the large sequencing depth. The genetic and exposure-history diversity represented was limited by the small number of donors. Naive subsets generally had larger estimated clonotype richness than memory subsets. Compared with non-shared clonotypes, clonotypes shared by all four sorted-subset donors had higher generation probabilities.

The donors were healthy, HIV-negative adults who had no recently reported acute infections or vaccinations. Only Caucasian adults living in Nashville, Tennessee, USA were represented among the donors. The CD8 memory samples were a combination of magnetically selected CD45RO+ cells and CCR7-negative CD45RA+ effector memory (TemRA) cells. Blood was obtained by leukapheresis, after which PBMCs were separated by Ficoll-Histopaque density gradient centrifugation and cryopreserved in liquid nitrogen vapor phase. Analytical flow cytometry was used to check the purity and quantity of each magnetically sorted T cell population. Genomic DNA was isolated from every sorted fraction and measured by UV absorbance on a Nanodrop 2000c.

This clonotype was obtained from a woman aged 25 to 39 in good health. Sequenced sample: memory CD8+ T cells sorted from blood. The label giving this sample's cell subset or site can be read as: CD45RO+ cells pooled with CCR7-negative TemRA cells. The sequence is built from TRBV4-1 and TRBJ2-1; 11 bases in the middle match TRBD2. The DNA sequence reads TGCGCCAGCAGCGGGTTGCTAGCGGGAGGACTGAATGAGCAGTTCTTC. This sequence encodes CASSGLLAGGLNEQFF.